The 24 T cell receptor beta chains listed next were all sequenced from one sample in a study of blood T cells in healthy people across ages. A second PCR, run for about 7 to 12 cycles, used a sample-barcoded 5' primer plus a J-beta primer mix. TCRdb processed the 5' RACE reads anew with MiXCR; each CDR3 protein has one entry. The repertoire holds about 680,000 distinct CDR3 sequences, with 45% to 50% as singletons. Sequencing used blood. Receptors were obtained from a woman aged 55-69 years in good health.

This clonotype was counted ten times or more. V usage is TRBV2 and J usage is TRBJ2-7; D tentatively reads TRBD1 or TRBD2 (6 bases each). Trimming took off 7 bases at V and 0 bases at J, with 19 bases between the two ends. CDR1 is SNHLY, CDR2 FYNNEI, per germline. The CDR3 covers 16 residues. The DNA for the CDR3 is TGTGCCAGCAAAAGAGGGGGAGGCCATTACTCCTACGAGCAGTACTTC. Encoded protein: CASKRGGGHYSYEQYF.

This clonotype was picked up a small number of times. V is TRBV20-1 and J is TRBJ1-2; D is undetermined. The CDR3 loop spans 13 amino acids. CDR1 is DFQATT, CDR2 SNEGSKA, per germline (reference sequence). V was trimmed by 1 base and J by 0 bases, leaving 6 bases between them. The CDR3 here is CSARGPTNYGYTF. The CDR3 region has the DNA TGCAGTGCTAGAGGCCCAACTAACTATGGCTACACCTTC.

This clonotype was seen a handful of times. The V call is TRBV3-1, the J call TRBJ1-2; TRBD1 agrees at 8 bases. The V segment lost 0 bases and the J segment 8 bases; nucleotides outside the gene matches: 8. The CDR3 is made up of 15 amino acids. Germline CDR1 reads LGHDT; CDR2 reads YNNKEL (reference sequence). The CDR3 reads CASSQDTGTGTGYTF. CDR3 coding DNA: TGTGCCAGCAGCCAAGACACCGGGACAGGAACAGGCTACACCTTC.

The CDR3 region has the DNA TGTGCCAGCAGTGAAGAATATGAAGCTTTCTTT. Protein: CASSEEYEAFF. The chain combines TRBV6-1 with TRBJ1-1; the D is unclear. V lost 1 base to trimming and J lost 7 bases, with 4 bases between them. Germline V CDR1 and CDR2: MNHNS, SASEGT. This CDR3 is built from 11 residues.

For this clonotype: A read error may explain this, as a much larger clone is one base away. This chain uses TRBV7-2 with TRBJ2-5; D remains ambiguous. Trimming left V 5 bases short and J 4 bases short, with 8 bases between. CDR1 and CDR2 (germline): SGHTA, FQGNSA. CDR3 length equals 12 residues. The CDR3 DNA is TGTGCCAGCAGCAAGTACCGAGAGACCCAGTACTTC. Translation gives CASSKYRETQYF.

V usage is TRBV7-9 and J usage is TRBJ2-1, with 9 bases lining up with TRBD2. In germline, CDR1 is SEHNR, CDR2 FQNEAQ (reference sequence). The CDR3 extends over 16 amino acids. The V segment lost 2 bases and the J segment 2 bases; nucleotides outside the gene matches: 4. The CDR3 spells CASSLHSGSTYNEQFF. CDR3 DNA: TGTGCCAGCAGCTTACATAGCGGGAGTACCTACAATGAGCAGTTCTTC. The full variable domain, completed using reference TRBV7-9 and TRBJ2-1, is DTGVSQNPRHKITKRGQNVTFRCDPISEHNRLYWYRQTLGQGPEFLTYFQNEAQLEKSRLLSDRFSAERPKGSFSTLEIQRTEQGDSAMYLCASSLHSGSTYNEQFFGPGTRLTVL.

The DNA of the CDR3 is TGTGCCAGCAGATCGCCCAGGGGCGGCGCTTCTGGGGCCAACGTCCTGACTTTC. This gives the protein CASRSPRGGASGANVLTF. The J gene is TRBJ2-6, the V gene TRBV7-8, with D perhaps TRBD1 (6 bases). The CDR3 consists of 18 residues. V dropped 6 bases and J dropped 1 base, with 19 bases sitting between them. CDR1 is SGHVS and CDR2 is FQNEAQ in the germline V gene.

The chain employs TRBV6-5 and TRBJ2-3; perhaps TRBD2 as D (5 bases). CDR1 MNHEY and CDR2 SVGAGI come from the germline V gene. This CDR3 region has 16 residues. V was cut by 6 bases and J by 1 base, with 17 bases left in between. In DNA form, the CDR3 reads TGTGCCAGCAGCTCCCCCGGTGGACTCCGCACAGATACGCAGTATTTT. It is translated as CASSSPGGLRTDTQYF.

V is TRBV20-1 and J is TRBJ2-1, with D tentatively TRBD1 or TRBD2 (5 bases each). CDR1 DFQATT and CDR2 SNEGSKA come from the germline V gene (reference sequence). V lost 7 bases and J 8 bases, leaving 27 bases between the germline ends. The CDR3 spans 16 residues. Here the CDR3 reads CSGKTFTLGDQDEQFF. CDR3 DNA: TGCAGTGGCAAGACCTTCACTTTGGGGGACCAGGATGAGCAGTTCTTC.

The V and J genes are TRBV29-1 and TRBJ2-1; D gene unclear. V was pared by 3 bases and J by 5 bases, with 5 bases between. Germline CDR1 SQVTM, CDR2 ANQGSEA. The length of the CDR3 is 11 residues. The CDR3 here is CSVDSHNEQFF. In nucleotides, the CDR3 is TGCAGCGTTGATAGCCACAATGAGCAGTTCTTC.

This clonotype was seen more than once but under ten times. CDR3 in amino acids: CATTGQGADGYTF. CDR3 bases: TGTGCCACCACCGGACAGGGAGCGGATGGCTACACCTTC. The chain joins TRBV24-1 to TRBJ1-2; the match to TRBD1 covers 8 bases. Per the germline V gene, CDR1 is KGHDR and CDR2 is SFDVKD. Trimming took 8 bases from V and 6 from J; bases not matched to a gene: 7. This CDR3 contains 13 residues.

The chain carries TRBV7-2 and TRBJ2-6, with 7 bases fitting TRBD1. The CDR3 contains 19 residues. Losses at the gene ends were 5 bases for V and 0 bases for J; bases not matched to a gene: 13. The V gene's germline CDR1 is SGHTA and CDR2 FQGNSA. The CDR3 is CASSPSPGQRASGANVLTF. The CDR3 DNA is TGTGCCAGCAGCCCCAGTCCGGGACAGAGAGCCTCTGGGGCCAACGTCCTGACTTTC.

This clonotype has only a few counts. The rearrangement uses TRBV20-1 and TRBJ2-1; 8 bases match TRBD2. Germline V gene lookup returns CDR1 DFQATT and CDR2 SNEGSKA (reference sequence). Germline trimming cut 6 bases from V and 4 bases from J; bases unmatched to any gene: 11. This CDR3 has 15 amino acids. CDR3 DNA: TGCAGTGCCCTGAGCCCCGGGACTAGGTACAATGAGCAGTTCTTC. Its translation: CSALSPGTRYNEQFF.

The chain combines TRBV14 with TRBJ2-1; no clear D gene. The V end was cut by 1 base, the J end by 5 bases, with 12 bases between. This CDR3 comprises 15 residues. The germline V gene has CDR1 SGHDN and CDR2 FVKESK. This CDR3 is CASSQGNPPHNEQFF. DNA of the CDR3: TGTGCCAGCAGCCAAGGTAACCCACCACACAATGAGCAGTTCTTC. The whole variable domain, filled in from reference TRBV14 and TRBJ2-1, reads EAGVTQFPSHSVIEKGQTVTLRCDPISGHDNLYWYRRVMGKEIKFLLHFVKESKQDESGMPNNRFLAERTGGTYSTLKVQPAELEDSGVYFCASSQGNPPHNEQFFGPGTRLTVL.

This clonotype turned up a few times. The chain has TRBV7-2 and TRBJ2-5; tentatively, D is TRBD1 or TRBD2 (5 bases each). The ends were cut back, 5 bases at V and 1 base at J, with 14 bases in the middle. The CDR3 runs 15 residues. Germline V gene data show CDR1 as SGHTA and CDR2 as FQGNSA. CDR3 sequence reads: CASSPARGLQETQYF. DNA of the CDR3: TGTGCCAGCAGCCCAGCCCGGGGCCTCCAAGAGACCCAGTACTTC.

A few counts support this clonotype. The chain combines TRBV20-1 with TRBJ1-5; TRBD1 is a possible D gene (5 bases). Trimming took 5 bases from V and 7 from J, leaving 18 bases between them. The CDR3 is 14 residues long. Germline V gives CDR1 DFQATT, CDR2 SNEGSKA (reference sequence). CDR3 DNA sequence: TGCAGTGCTGTCCGGGACGGCCGCACACAGCCCCAGCATTTT. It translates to CSAVRDGRTQPQHF.

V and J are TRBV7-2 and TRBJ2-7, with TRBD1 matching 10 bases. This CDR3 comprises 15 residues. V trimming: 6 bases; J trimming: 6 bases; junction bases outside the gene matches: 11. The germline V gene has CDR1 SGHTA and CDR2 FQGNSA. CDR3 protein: CASSPPGTGVTEQYF. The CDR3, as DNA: TGTGCCAGCAGTCCTCCCGGGACAGGGGTTACCGAGCAGTACTTC. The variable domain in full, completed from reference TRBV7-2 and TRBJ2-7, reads GAGVSQSPSNKVTEKGKDVELRCDPISGHTALYWYRQSLGQGLEFLIYFQGNSAPDKSGLPSDRFSAERTGGSVSTLTIQRTQQEDSAVYLCASSPPGTGVTEQYFGPGTRLTVT.

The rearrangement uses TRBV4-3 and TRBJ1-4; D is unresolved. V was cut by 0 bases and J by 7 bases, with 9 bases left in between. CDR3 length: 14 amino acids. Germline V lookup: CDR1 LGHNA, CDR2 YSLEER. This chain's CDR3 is CASSQDGEGEKLFF. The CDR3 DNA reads TGCGCCAGCAGCCAAGATGGGGAGGGTGAAAAACTGTTTTTT.

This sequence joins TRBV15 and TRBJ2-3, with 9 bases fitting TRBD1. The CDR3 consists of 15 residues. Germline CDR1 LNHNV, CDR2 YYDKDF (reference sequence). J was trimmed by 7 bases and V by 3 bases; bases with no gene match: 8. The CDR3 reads CATSRWDRDDHTQYF. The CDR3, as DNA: TGTGCCACCAGCAGGTGGGACAGGGATGACCATACGCAGTATTTT.

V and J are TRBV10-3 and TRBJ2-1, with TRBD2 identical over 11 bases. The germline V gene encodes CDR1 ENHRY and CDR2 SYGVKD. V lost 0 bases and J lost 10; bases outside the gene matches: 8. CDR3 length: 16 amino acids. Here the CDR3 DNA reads TGTGCCATCAGTGAGTCTAGCGGGAGGGCCTTCCAGGAGCAGTTCTTC. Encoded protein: CAISESSGRAFQEQFF.

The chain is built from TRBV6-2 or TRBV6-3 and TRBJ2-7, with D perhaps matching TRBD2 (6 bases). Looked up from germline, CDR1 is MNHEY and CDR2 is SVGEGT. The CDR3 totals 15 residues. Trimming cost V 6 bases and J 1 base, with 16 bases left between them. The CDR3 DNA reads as TGTGCCAGCAGCAGACCGGGACTGCCATCCTACGAGCAGTACTTC. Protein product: CASSRPGLPSYEQYF.

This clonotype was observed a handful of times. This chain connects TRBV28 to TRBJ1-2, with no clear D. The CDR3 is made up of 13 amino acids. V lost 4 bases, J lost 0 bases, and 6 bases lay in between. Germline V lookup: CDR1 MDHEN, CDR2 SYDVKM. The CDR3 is CASSSTSNYGYTF. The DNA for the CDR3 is TGTGCCAGCAGTTCAACCTCTAACTATGGCTACACCTTC.

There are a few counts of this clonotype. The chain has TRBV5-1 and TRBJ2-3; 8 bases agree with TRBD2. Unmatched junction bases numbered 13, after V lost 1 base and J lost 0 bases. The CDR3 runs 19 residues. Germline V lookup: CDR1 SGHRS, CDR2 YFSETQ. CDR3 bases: TGCGCCAGCAGCTTGTTGCTGACGGGAGGGCCCCTAAGCACAGATACGCAGTATTTT. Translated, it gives CASSLLLTGGPLSTDTQYF.

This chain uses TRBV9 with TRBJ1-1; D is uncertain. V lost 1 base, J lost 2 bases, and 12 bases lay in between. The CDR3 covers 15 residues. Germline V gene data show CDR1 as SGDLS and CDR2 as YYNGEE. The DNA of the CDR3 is TGTGCCAGCAGCGTAAGGAGCAGCCCTAACACTGAAGCTTTCTTT. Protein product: CASSVRSSPNTEAFF.